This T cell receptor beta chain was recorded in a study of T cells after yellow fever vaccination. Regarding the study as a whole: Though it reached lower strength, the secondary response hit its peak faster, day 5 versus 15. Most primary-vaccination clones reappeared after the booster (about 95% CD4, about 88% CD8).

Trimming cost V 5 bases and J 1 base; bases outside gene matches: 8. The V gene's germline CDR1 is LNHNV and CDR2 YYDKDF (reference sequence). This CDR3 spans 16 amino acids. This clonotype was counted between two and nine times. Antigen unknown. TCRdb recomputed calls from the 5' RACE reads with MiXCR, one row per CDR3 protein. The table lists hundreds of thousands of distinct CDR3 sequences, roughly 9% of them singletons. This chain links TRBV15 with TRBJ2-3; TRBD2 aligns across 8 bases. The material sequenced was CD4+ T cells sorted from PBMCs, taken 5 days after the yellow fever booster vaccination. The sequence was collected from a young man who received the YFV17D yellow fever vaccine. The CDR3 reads CATSANLAGRTDTQYF. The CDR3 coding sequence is TGTGCCACCAGCGCGAATTTAGCGGGGCGCACAGATACGCAGTATTTT.